This TCR beta chain stems from a study of blood T cell repertoires in COVID-19. Background on the study: From T cells, B-cell-depleted T cells, or PBMCs came the material, which was cDNA or gDNA.

The length of the CDR3 is 12 residues. Trimming shortened V by 7 bases and J by 9 bases, and 13 bases separated the two germline ends. Germline V lookup: CDR1 LGHNT, CDR2 FRNRAP. Those who participated ranged in age from roughly 18 to 89 years and resided in approximately 26 US areas. In assigning cohorts, the study relied on participant-reported clinical history. In the original analysis: Quantification of nucleated cells was approximated via reference gene primer amplification. The assay was immunoSEQ multiplex PCR, and TCRdb's table has in-frame clones only and misses some. V and J calls and clone size are as listed in that table; D and trimming were resolved from the DNA. Of 400,000 or so clones listed, around 87% are singletons.

The gene calls are TRBV12-5 and TRBJ1-5, with unresolved D. The source material was PBMCs or T cells enriched from blood (not recorded which). This TCR came from a man younger than 40 who had recovered from COVID-19. CDR3 sequence reads: CASVINVGPQHF. The DNA for the CDR3 is TGTGCTAGTGTCATCAATGTCGGGCCCCAGCATTTT.